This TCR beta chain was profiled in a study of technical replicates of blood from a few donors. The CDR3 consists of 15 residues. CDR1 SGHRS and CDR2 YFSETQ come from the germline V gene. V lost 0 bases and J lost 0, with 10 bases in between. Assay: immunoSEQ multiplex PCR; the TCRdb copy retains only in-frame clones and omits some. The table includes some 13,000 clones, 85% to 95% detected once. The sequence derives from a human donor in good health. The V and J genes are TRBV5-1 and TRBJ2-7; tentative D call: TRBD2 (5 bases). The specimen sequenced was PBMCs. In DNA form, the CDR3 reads TGCGCCAGCAGCTTGGCCCCGGGAAGCTCCTACGAGCAGTACTTC. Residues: CASSLAPGSSYEQYF.